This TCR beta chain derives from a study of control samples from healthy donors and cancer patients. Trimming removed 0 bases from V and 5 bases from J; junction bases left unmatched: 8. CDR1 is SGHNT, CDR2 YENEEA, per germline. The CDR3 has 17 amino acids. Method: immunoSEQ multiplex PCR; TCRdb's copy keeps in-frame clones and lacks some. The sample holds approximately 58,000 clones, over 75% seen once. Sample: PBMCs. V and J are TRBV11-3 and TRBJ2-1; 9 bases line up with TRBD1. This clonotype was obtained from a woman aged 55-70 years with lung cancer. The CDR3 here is CASSLDGLDRGNNEQFF. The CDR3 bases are TGTGCCAGCAGCTTAGATGGACTGGACAGGGGCAACAATGAGCAGTTCTTC.